This T cell receptor (beta chain) was sequenced during a study of T cell responses to AZD1222 COVID-19 vaccine. Sequencing used immunoSEQ multiplex PCR; TCRdb keeps in-frame clones, though not all of them. Of about 160,000 clones detected, about 91% appear once; the ten largest clones hold about 4.6%. The CDR3 spans 15 residues. The germline V and J ends were trimmed by 1 base and 2 bases, with 12 bases remaining between them. CDR1 is SGHTA and CDR2 is FQGNSA in the germline V gene. The chain carries TRBV7-2 and TRBJ2-7; D is ambiguous. This specimen consisted of peripheral blood, obtained on day 0 of MenACWY control vaccination. The receptor was isolated from an adult in good health. The CDR3 sequence is CASSLGPTSAYEQYF. The CDR3 nucleotides are TGTGCCAGCAGCTTAGGGCCGACCAGCGCCTACGAGCAGTACTTC.